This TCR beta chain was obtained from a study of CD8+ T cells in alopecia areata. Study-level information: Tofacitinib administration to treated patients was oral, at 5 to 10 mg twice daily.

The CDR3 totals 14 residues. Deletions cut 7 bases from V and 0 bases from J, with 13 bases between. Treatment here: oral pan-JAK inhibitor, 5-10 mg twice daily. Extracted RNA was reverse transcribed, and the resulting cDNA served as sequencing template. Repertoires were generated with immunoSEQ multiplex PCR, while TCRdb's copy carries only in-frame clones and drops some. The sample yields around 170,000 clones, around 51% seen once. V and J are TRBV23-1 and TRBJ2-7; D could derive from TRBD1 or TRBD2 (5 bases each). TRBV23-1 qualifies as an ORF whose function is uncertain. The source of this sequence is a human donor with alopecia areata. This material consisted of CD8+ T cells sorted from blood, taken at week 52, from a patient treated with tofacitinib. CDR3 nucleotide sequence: TGCGCCAGCAACCCGGGACCGCGCTCCTACGAGCAGTACTTC. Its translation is CASNPGPRSYEQYF.